Sequencing of this TCR beta chain was carried out in a study of beta chain features in type 1 diabetes. General study results and limits: Overrepresentation of cells with high TCR expression could result from cDNA sequencing. Type 1 diabetes patients had TCRB CDR3s that were shorter (moderately but significantly so) in all four CD4+ subsets.

Reverse transcription of all isolated RNA meant that expressed TCRB transcripts were sequenced. Only in-frame clones appear in the TCRdb table, and some are missing; sequencing was by immunoSEQ multiplex PCR. The sample records some 240,000 clones, roughly 10% being singletons. V dropped 2 bases and J dropped 6 bases, with 12 bases sitting between them. Germline CDR1 SGHDT, CDR2 YYEEEE. This CDR3 comprises 14 residues. As to this clone: Its antigen is currently unknown.

The rearrangement links TRBV5-6 to TRBJ1-5; D is possibly TRBD1 (5 bases). The sequence was collected from a man aged 18 to 30 in good health. Sequencing input: central memory CD4+ T cells from blood. CDR3 sequence (DNA): TGTGCCAGCAGCTTACCAGGGTTAGGTCAGCCCCAGCATTTT. This sequence encodes CASSLPGLGQPQHF. The whole variable domain, filled in from reference TRBV5-6 and TRBJ1-5, reads DAGVTQSPTHLIKTRGQQVTLRCSPKSGHDTVSWYQQALGQGPQFIFQYYEEEERQRGNFPDRFSGHQFPNYSSELNVNALLLGDSALYLCASSLPGLGQPQHFGDGTRLSIL.